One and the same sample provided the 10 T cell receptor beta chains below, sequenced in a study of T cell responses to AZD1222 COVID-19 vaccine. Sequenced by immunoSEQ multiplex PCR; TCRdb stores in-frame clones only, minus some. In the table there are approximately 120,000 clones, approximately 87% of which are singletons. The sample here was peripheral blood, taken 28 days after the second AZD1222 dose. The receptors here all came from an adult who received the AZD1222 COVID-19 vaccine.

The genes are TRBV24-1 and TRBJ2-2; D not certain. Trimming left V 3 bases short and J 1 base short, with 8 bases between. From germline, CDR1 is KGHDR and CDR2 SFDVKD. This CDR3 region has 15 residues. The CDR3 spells CATSDIWGNTGELFF. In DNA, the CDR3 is TGTGCCACCAGTGATATTTGGGGGAACACCGGGGAGCTGTTTTTT.

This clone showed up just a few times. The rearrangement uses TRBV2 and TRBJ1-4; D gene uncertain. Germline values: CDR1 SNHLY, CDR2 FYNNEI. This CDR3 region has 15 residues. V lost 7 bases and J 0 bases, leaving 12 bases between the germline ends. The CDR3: CASNLDSSTNEKLFF. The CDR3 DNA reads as TGTGCCAGCAACCTAGACTCTTCAACTAATGAAAAACTGTTTTTT.

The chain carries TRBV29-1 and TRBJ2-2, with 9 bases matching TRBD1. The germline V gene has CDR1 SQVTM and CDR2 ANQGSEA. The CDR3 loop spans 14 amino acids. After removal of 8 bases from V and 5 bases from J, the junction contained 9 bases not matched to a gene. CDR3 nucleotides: TGCAGCTGTAATACAGGGGGCCAAACCGGGGAGCTGTTTTTT. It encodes CSCNTGGQTGELFF.

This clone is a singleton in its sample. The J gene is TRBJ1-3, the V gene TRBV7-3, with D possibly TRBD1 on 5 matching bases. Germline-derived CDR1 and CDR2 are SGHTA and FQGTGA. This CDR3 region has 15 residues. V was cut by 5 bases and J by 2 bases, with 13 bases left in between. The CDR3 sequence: CASSLEGLPGNTIYF. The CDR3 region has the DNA TGTGCCAGCAGCCTCGAGGGGTTACCTGGAAACACCATATATTTT.

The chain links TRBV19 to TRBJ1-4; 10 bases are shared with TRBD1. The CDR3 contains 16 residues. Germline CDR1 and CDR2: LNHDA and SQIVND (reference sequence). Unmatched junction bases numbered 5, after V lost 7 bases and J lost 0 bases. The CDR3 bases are TGTGCCAGTACCCGACAGGGGGCGGCAACTAATGAAAAACTGTTTTTT. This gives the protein CASTRQGAATNEKLFF.

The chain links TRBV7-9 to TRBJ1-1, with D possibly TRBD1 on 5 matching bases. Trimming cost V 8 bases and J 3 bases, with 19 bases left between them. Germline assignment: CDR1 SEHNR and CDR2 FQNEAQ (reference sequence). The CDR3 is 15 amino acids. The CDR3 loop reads CASAEGIVEHTEAFF. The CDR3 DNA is TGTGCCAGCGCTGAGGGGATAGTAGAACACACTGAAGCTTTCTTT.

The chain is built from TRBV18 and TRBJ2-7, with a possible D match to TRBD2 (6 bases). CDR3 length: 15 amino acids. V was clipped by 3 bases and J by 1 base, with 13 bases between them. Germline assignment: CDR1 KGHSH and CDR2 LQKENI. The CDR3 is CASSPSAGLSYEQYF. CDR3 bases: TGTGCCAGCTCACCGTCGGCGGGGTTATCCTACGAGCAGTACTTC. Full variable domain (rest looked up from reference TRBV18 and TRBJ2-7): NAGVMQNPRHLVRRRGQEARLRCSPMKGHSHVYWYRQLPEEGLKFMVYLQKENIIDESGMPKERFSAEFPKEGPSILRIQQVVRGDSAAYFCASSPSAGLSYEQYFGPGTRLTVT.

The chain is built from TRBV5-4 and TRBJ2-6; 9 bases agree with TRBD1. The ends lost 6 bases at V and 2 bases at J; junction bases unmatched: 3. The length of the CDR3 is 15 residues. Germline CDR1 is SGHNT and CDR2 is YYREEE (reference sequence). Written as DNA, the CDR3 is TGTGCCAGCACCCGGACAGGGGCTGGGGCCAACGTCCTGACTTTC. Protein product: CASTRTGAGANVLTF.

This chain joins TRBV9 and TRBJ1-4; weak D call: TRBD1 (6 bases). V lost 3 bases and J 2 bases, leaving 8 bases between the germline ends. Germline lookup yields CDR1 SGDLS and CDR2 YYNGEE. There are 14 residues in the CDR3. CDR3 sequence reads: CASSDRDTNEKLFF. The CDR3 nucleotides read TGTGCCAGCAGCGACAGGGACACTAATGAAAAACTGTTTTTT.

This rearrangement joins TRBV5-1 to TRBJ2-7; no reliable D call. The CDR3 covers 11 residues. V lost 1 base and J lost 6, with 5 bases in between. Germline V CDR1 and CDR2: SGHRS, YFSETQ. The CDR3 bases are TGCGCCAGCAGCTTGAACGGCGAGCAGTACTTC. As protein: CASSLNGEQYF.